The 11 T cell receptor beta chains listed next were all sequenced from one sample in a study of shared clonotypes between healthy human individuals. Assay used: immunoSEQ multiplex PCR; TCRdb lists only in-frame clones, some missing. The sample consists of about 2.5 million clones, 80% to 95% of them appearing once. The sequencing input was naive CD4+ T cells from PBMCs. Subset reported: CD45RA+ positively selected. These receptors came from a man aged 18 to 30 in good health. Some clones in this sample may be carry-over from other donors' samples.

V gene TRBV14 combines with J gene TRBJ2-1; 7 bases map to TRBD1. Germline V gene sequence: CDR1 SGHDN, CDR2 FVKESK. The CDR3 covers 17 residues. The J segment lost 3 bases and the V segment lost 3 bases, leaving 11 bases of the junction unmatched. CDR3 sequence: CASSHARGSGLYNEQFF. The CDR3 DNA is TGTGCCAGCAGCCACGCCAGGGGGAGCGGACTCTACAATGAGCAGTTCTTC.

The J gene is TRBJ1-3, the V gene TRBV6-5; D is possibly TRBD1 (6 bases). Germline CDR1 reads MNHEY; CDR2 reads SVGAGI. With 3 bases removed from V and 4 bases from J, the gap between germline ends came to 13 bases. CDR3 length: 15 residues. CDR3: CASSYLQGVGNTIYF. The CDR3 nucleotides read TGTGCCAGCAGTTATTTACAGGGTGTGGGAAACACCATATATTTT.

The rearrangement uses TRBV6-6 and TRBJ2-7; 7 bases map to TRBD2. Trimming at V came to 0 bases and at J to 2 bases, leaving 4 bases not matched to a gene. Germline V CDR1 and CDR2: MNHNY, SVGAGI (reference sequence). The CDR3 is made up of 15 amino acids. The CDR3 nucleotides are TGTGCCAGCAGTTACTCGGCCGGGGGGACCTACGAGCAGTACTTC. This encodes CASSYSAGGTYEQYF.

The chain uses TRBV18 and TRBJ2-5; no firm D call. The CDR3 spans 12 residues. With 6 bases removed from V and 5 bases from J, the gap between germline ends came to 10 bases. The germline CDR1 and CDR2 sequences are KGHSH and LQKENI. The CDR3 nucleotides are TGTGCCAGCTCCCTCCAATGGGAGACCCAGTACTTC. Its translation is CASSLQWETQYF. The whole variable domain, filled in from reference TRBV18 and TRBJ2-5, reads NAGVMQNPRHLVRRRGQEARLRCSPMKGHSHVYWYRQLPEEGLKFMVYLQKENIIDESGMPKERFSAEFPKEGPSILRIQQVVRGDSAAYFCASSLQWETQYFGPGTRLLVL.

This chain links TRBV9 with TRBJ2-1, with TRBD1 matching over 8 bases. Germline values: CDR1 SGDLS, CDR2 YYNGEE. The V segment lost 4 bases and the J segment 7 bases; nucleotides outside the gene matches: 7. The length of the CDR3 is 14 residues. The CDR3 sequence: CASSTRTGGNEQFF. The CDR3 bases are TGTGCCAGCAGCACCCGAACAGGGGGTAATGAGCAGTTCTTC.

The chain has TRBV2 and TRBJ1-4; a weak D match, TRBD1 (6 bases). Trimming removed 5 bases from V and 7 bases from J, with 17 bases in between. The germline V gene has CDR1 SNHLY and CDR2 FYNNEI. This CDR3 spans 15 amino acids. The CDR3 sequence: CASSFPTGSAEKLFF. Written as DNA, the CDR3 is TGTGCCAGCAGTTTCCCCACAGGGTCGGCTGAAAAACTGTTTTTT.

The DNA of the CDR3 is TGTGCCAGCAGCTTTTCGCGGACCGAAGATACGCAGTATTTT. Its translation: CASSFSRTEDTQYF. The chain employs TRBV7-3 and TRBJ2-3; D not resolved. Germline values: CDR1 SGHTA, CDR2 FQGTGA. The CDR3 is made up of 14 amino acids. V was shortened by 3 bases and J by 5 bases, with 12 bases between the two germline ends.

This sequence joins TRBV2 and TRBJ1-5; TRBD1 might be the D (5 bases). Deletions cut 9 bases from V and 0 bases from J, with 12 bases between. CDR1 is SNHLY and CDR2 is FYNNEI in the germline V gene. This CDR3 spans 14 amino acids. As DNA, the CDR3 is TGTGCCAGTTCCGGGACGGATAGCAATCAGCCCCAGCATTTT. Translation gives CASSGTDSNQPQHF.

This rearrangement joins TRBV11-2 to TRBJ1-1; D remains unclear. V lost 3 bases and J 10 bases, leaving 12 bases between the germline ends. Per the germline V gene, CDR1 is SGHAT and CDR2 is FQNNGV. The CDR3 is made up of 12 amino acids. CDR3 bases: TGTGCCAGCAGCTTCGACGCATTCGGAGCTTTCTTT. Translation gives CASSFDAFGAFF.

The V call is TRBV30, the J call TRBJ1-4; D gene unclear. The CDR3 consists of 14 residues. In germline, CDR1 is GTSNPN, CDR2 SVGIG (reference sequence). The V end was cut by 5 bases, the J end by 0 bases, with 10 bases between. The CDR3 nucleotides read TGTGCCTGGGAAGAACAAACAACTAATGAAAAACTGTTTTTT. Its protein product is CAWEEQTTNEKLFF.

CDR3 loop: CASSLASGSFQETQYF. Written as DNA, the CDR3 is TGTGCCAGCAGCTTGGCCTCTGGGAGTTTCCAAGAGACCCAGTACTTC. The chain recombines TRBV5-4 with TRBJ2-5; D perhaps matches TRBD2 (5 bases). The V end lost 0 bases, the J end lost 1 base, and 13 bases lay between the germline ends. The germline CDR1 and CDR2 sequences are SGHNT and YYREEE (reference sequence). The CDR3 is 16 amino acids.